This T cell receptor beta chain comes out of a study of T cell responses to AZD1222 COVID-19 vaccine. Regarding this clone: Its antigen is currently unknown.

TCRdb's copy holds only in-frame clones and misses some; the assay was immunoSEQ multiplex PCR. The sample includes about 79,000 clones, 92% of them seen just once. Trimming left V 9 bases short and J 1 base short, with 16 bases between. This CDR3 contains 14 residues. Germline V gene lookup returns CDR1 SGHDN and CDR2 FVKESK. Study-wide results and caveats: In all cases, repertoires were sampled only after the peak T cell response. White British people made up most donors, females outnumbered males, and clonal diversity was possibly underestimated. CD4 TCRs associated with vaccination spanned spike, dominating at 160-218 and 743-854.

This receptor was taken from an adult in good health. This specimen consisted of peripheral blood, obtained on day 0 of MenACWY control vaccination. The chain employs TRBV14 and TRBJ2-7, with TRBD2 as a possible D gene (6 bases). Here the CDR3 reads CASRRSSGSYEQYF. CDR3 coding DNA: TGTGCCAGTCGACGCAGTAGCGGATCCTACGAGCAGTACTTC.